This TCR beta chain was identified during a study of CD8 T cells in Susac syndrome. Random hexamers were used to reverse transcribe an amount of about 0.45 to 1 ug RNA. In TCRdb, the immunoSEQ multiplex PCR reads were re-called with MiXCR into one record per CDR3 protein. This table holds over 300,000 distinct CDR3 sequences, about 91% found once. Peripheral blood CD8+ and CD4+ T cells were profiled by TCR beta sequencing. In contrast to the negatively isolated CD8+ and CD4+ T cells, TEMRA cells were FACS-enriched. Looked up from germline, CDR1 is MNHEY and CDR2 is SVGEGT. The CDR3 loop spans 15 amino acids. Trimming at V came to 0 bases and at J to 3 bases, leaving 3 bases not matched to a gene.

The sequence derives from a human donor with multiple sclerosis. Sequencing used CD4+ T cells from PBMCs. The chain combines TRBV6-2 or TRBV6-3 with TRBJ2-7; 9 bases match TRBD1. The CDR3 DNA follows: TGTGCCAGCAGTTACTCCAGACAGGGGGGCTACGAGCAGTACTTC. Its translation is CASSYSRQGGYEQYF.